This T cell receptor beta chain emerged from a study of early T cells in non-severe SARS-CoV-2 infection. Background on the study: Sequencing targeted bulk RNA from unsorted whole blood, leaving chains unpaired. Regarding the study as a whole: VDJdb-based matching was biased toward anti-spike CD8 responses and missed private and CD4 specificities.

The sample holds many counts of this clonotype. Antigen: not known. Separate cDNA molecules each had unique molecular identifiers attached to them. Each CDR3 protein gets one entry after TCRdb re-called the 5' RACE reads with MiXCR. The data show roughly 80,000 distinct CDR3 sequences, with roughly 5.7% seen just once and under 10% held by the top ten. The CDR3 sequence is 15 residues long. The J segment lost 4 bases and the V segment lost 4 bases, leaving 1 base of the junction unmatched. Germline V gene data show CDR1 as MNHNS and CDR2 as SASEGT. Input material: whole blood. This receptor was obtained from an adult who was a healthcare worker with PCR-confirmed SARS-CoV-2 infection or an uninfected control (not recorded which). The rearrangement links TRBV6-1 to TRBJ2-5, with TRBD2 matching over 15 bases. CDR3 nucleotides: TGTGCCAGCAGTGGGACTAGCGGGGGGGCAGAGACCCAGTACTTC. As protein: CASSGTSGGAETQYF.